This T cell receptor beta chain derives from a study of blood T cell repertoires in COVID-19. Across the study: Collection of acute and convalescent COVID-19 samples took place in the United States, Italy and Spain.

Recruitment covered about 26 US areas and drew participants whose ages spanned about 18 to 89 years. Cohort placement rested on clinical history that participants reported themselves. Source study methods: Estimation of nucleated cell counts was performed using reference gene primer amplification. Measured with immunoSEQ multiplex PCR; TCRdb has only the in-frame clones, and not every one. Clonal size and the V and J genes are those of that table, whereas D and trimming came from the DNA. Here the sample spans around 250,000 clones, about 86% being singletons. The ends lost 5 bases at V and 4 bases at J; junction bases unmatched: 7. The CDR3 is made up of 14 amino acids. Germline V gives CDR1 SGHVS, CDR2 FQNEAQ.

This sequence originates from a man aged 25-45 years with acute COVID-19. What was sequenced was PBMCs or T cells enriched from blood (not recorded which). This sequence joins TRBV7-8 and TRBJ1-2; 7 bases fit TRBD1. The CDR3 nucleotides read TGTGCCAGCAGCACCGCGTGGGACAGCTATGGCTACACCTTC. Its translation is CASSTAWDSYGYTF.